A single sample gave rise to the 23 T cell receptor beta chains below, sequenced in a study of blood T cell repertoires in COVID-19. The data were produced by immunoSEQ multiplex PCR, yet TCRdb's version contains in-frame clones alone and is incomplete. The sample shows around 250,000 clones, approximately 85% of them seen only once. The sequencing input was PBMCs or T cells enriched from blood (not recorded which). These receptors were obtained from a woman aged 45 to 65 who had recovered from COVID-19.

The CDR3 region is CASSLDRGLTKNIQYF. The CDR3, as DNA: TGCGCCAGCAGCTTAGACAGGGGGCTAACCAAAAACATTCAGTACTTC. The chain uses TRBV5-1 and TRBJ2-4; 10 positions agree with TRBD1. The CDR3 has 16 amino acids. Trimming took 2 bases from V and 2 from J; bases not matched to a gene: 4. Germline V CDR1 and CDR2: SGHRS, YFSETQ.

This chain links TRBV7-2 with TRBJ2-7; D is perhaps TRBD2 (6 bases). This CDR3 spans 17 amino acids. V was clipped by 1 base and J by 5 bases, with 21 bases between them. Germline V gives CDR1 SGHTA, CDR2 FQGNSA. The CDR3 spells CASSLGRVELARHEQYF. The CDR3 DNA sequence: TGTGCCAGCAGCTTAGGTAGAGTAGAGCTAGCGCGGCACGAGCAGTACTTC.

The gene calls are TRBV2 and TRBJ2-5; 8 nucleotides agree with TRBD1. The CDR3 consists of 14 residues. V lost 1 base and J lost 2; bases outside the gene matches: 0. CDR1 SNHLY and CDR2 FYNNEI come from the germline V gene. The CDR3 loop reads CASSEGTGQETQYF. CDR3 bases: TGTGCCAGCAGTGAAGGGACAGGGCAAGAGACCCAGTACTTC.

CDR3 amino acids: CASRSGQGDNSPLHF. As DNA, the CDR3 is TGTGCCAGCAGATCCGGACAGGGAGATAATTCACCCCTCCACTTT. This chain connects TRBV3-1 (or the pseudogene TRBV3-2) to TRBJ1-6; 8 bases agree with TRBD1. The CDR3 runs to 15 residues. The germline V gene encodes CDR1 LGHDT and CDR2 YNNKEL (reference sequence). Germline trimming cut 6 bases from V and 5 bases from J; bases unmatched to any gene: 6.

The V call is TRBV7-3, the J call TRBJ1-4; 7 bases line up with TRBD1. The CDR3 is 16 residues long. The junction had 10 bases not matched to a gene; V was cut back by 5 bases and J by 4 bases. Per the germline V gene, CDR1 is SGHTA and CDR2 is FQGTGA. The DNA of the CDR3 is TGTGCCAGCAGCAAAGGGGACAGAAATTATAATGAAAAACTGTTTTTT. It encodes CASSKGDRNYNEKLFF. The whole variable domain, remainder taken from reference TRBV7-3 and TRBJ1-4, is GAGVSQTPSNKVTEKGKYVELRCDPISGHTALYWYRQSLGQGPEFLIYFQGTGAADDSGLPNDRFFAVRPEGSVSTLKIQRTERGDSAVYLCASSKGDRNYNEKLFFGSGTQLSVL.

This clone showed up just once. The J gene is TRBJ1-2, the V gene TRBV30; 8 bases align to TRBD1. The CDR3 covers 13 residues. Trimming cost V 3 bases and J 8 bases; bases outside gene matches: 8. CDR1 is GTSNPN, CDR2 SVGIG, per germline (reference sequence). For the CDR3, the DNA is TGTGCCTGGAGCGACAGGGGAGCGGGAGGCTACACCTTC. It is translated as CAWSDRGAGGYTF.

V usage is TRBV9 and J usage is TRBJ2-1, with D unresolved. CDR3 length: 16 residues. From germline, CDR1 is SGDLS and CDR2 YYNGEE. Trimming took off 0 bases at V and 4 bases at J, with 14 bases between the two ends. Here the CDR3 reads CASSVVLDPPYNEQFF. The CDR3 coding sequence is TGTGCCAGCAGCGTAGTCCTAGACCCGCCTTACAATGAGCAGTTCTTC.

With regard to this clone: A much larger clone lies one base from this, so it may be a read error. The V and J genes are TRBV27 and TRBJ2-3, with 11 positions matching TRBD2. The CDR3 runs 15 residues. V was clipped by 4 bases and J by 0 bases; unmatched bases: 0. From germline, CDR1 is MNHEY and CDR2 SMNVEV (reference sequence). For the CDR3, the DNA is TGTGCCAGCAGTTGGACTAGCGGGAGCACAGATACGCAGTATTTT. Protein product: CASSWTSGSTDTQYF.

This clone was seen once. This chain uses TRBV11-2 with TRBJ2-1; tentatively, D is TRBD1 (6 bases). In germline, CDR1 is SGHAT, CDR2 FQNNGV. The ends were cut back, 5 bases at V and 5 bases at J, with 13 bases in the middle. The CDR3 consists of 14 residues. The CDR3, as DNA: TGTGCCAGCAGCCCCACAGGGATCCACAATGAGCAGTTCTTC. Protein product: CASSPTGIHNEQFF. Drawing the rest from reference TRBV11-2 and TRBJ2-1, the complete variable domain is EAGVAQSPRYKIIEKRQSVAFWCNPISGHATLYWYQQILGQGPKLLIQFQNNGVVDDSQLPKDRFSAERLKGVDSTLKIQPAKLEDSAVYLCASSPTGIHNEQFFGPGTRLTVL.

This clone was detected only a few times. The chain combines TRBV30 with TRBJ2-3; maybe TRBD2 (6 bases). The germline gives CDR1 GTSNPN, CDR2 SVGIG (reference sequence). The CDR3 is 15 amino acids. Trimming took off 5 bases at V and 2 bases at J, with 17 bases between the two ends. The CDR3 DNA reads as TGTGCCTGGGATAAATTTAGCGGACACACAGATACGCAGTATTTT. Translating gives CAWDKFSGHTDTQYF.

The chain has TRBV11-3 and TRBJ2-3; possible D gene TRBD1, 6 bases. With 4 bases removed from V and 6 bases from J, the gap between germline ends came to 17 bases. Germline assignment: CDR1 SGHNT and CDR2 YENEEA. The CDR3 is made up of 15 amino acids. CDR3 protein: CASSSKQGEVDTQYF. The CDR3 nucleotides read TGTGCCAGCAGCTCGAAACAGGGTGAGGTGGATACGCAGTATTTT.

The chain joins TRBV30 to TRBJ1-2; unclear D gene. CDR3 size: 12 residues. V lost 2 bases and J 5 bases, leaving 9 bases between the germline ends. Germline V gives CDR1 GTSNPN, CDR2 SVGIG (reference sequence). In DNA, the CDR3 is TGTGCCTGGAGTCTGGACTCTTATGGCTACACCTTC. Its protein product is CAWSLDSYGYTF.

The V call is TRBV5-1, the J call TRBJ2-1; 9 nucleotides align to TRBD1. The germline V gene has CDR1 SGHRS and CDR2 YFSETQ. CDR3 length: 13 amino acids. V trimming: 5 bases; J trimming: 9 bases; junction bases outside the gene matches: 6. CDR3 amino acids: CASSWDRVPEQFF. The CDR3 DNA is TGCGCCAGCAGTTGGGACAGGGTTCCTGAGCAGTTCTTC.

The V gene is TRBV6-5, the J gene TRBJ1-2, with 10 bases matching TRBD1. The junction had 7 bases not matched to a gene; V was cut back by 5 bases and J by 10 bases. Germline CDR1 and CDR2: MNHEY and SVGAGI. This CDR3 region has 13 residues. The CDR3 sequence: CASSPGQGRSYTF. Written as DNA, the CDR3 is TGTGCCAGCAGTCCGGGACAGGGGAGGTCCTACACCTTC.

The chain recombines TRBV14 with TRBJ2-3; 8 bases fit TRBD1. Germline V gives CDR1 SGHDN, CDR2 FVKESK. The J segment lost 0 bases and the V segment lost 5 bases, leaving 7 bases of the junction unmatched. CDR3 size: 16 residues. The CDR3 DNA reads TGTGCCAGCAGCTCCGGGACAGGTTCTAGCACAGATACGCAGTATTTT. It codes for CASSSGTGSSTDTQYF.

V is TRBV19 and J is TRBJ1-5, with 7 bases fitting TRBD1. With 4 bases clipped from V and 7 bases from J, the junction kept 4 bases outside the gene matches. Germline V lookup: CDR1 LNHDA, CDR2 SQIVND (reference sequence). CDR3 length: 13 residues. Here the CDR3 reads CASSTQGRQPQHF. Here the CDR3 DNA reads TGTGCCAGTAGTACACAGGGGCGGCAGCCCCAGCATTTT.

This clone was counted a single time. The chain uses TRBV30 and TRBJ2-7; 11 positions match TRBD2. The junction had 17 bases not matched to a gene; V was cut back by 4 bases and J by 9 bases. The germline V gene encodes CDR1 GTSNPN and CDR2 SVGIG (reference sequence). The CDR3 is 16 residues long. The CDR3 coding sequence is TGTGCCTGGATTCACCCAGGGGCTAGCGGGGGGCGTGCGCAGTACTTC. This translates into CAWIHPGASGGRAQYF.

This sequence joins TRBV4-2 and TRBJ1-6; D uncertain. The CDR3 consists of 17 residues. With 1 base removed from V and 0 bases from J, the gap between germline ends came to 10 bases. The germline V gene encodes CDR1 LGHNA and CDR2 YNFKEQ. CDR3 sequence (DNA): TGTGCCAGCAGCCAAGGGGGAGGGAGCTCCTATAATTCACCCCTCCACTTT. This encodes CASSQGGGSSYNSPLHF.

The rearrangement links TRBV7-2 to TRBJ1-2; a weak D match, TRBD1 (5 bases). The CDR3 has 13 residues. CDR1 is SGHTA and CDR2 is FQGNSA in the germline V gene. The ends were cut back, 6 bases at V and 4 bases at J, with 12 bases in the middle. In DNA, the CDR3 is TGTGCCAGCAGACCCGACAGATCCTATGGCTACACCTTC. This gives the protein CASRPDRSYGYTF.

CDR3 in amino acids: CASSPPGTAIIEQYF. For the CDR3, the DNA is TGTGCCAGCAGCCCCCCCGGGACAGCGATCATAGAGCAGTACTTC. The chain recombines TRBV7-9 with TRBJ2-7; TRBD1 agrees at 7 bases. The V gene's germline CDR1 is SEHNR and CDR2 FQNEAQ (reference sequence). CDR3 length: 15 residues. V dropped 5 bases and J dropped 7; count of bases not matched to a gene: 14.

About this clone: The same CDR3 arises from other DNA sequences in this sample as well. The CDR3 coding sequence is TGTGCCAGCAGCTTATCACAGAACACTGAAGCTTTCTTT. Amino acids: CASSLSQNTEAFF. The V and J genes are TRBV7-3 and TRBJ1-1; D is ambiguous. The CDR3 has 13 amino acids. Germline V gene sequence: CDR1 SGHTA, CDR2 FQGTGA. V gave up 2 bases and J gave up 1 base, with 5 bases separating them.

This clone was detected once. The V call is TRBV19, the J call TRBJ1-5; 7 nucleotides agree with TRBD1. Germline assignment: CDR1 LNHDA and CDR2 SQIVND (reference sequence). CDR3 length: 15 residues. V shed 6 bases, J shed 0 bases, and the junction held 5 bases outside the gene matches. Written as DNA, the CDR3 is TGTGCCAGTAGCCGACCAGGGGGTAGCAATCAGCCCCAGCATTTT. Amino acids: CASSRPGGSNQPQHF.

The rearrangement joins TRBV2 to TRBJ2-1; perhaps TRBD2 as D (5 bases). The V end was cut by 7 bases, the J end by 1 base, with 11 bases between. This CDR3 spans 14 amino acids. Germline CDR1 reads SNHLY; CDR2 reads FYNNEI. The CDR3 DNA follows: TGTGCCAGCACTTACACGGGATCCTACAATGAGCAGTTCTTC. Amino acid sequence: CASTYTGSYNEQFF.